Given below is one T cell receptor (beta chain) in context. Seattle's enrolled individuals joined amid active infection and were then monitored longitudinally. Here immunoSEQ multiplex PCR was the method, and the copy in TCRdb shows in-frame clones only, minus some. The sample includes about 350,000 clones, roughly nine tenths of them seen just once. Germline V lookup: CDR1 SGHRS, CDR2 YFSETQ. After removal of 3 bases from V and 1 base from J, the junction contained 6 bases not matched to a gene. The CDR3 length is 17 residues. The data originate from a study of blood T cell repertoires in COVID-19. Turning to the study itself: The United States, Italy and Spain supplied acute and convalescent COVID-19 samples. T cells, B-cell-depleted T cells, or PBMCs provided the cDNA or gDNA that served as material.

The V gene is TRBV5-1, the J gene TRBJ2-2; TRBD1 aligns across 10 bases. The sample taken for sequencing was peripheral blood. This sequence was found in a woman aged 55-69 years with COVID-19, enrolled during active disease. The CDR3 bases are TGCGCCAGCAGCTATCTAGGACAGGGGGTGAACACCGGGGAGCTGTTTTTT. Protein sequence: CASSYLGQGVNTGELFF.